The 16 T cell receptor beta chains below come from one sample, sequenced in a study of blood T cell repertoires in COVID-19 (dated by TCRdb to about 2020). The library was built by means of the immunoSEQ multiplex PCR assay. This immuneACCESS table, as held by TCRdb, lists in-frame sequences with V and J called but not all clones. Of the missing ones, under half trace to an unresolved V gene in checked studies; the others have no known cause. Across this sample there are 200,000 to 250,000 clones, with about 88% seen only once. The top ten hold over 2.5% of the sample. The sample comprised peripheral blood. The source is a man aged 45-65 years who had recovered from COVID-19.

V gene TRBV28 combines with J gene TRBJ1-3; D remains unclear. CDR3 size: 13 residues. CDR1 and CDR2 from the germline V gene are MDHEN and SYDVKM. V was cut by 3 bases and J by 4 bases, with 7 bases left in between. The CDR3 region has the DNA TGTGCCAGCAGTTTGAAAGCCGGAAACACCATATATTTT. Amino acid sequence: CASSLKAGNTIYF.

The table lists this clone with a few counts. The CDR3 reads CASSLGQGGTDTQYF. CDR3 in DNA: TGTGCCAGCAGCTTGGGACAGGGTGGAACAGATACGCAGTATTTT. The V gene is TRBV7-9, the J gene TRBJ2-3, with TRBD1 identical over 9 bases. V lost 3 bases to trimming and J lost 3 bases; unmatched junction nucleotides: 4. The germline gives CDR1 SEHNR, CDR2 FQNEAQ (reference sequence). CDR3 size: 15 residues.

The CDR3: CASSVASGSAEAFF. In nucleotides, the CDR3 is TGTGCCAGCAGCGTAGCTTCGGGGAGCGCTGAAGCTTTCTTT. The chain links TRBV9 to TRBJ1-1; D is unresolved. This CDR3 has 14 amino acids. Germline-derived CDR1 and CDR2 are SGDLS and YYNGEE. V was trimmed by 0 bases and J by 6 bases, leaving 12 bases between them.

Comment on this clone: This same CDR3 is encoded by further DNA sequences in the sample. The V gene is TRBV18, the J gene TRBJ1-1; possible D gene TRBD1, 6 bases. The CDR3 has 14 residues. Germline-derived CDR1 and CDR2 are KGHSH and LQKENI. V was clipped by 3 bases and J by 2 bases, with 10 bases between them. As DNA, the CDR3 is TGTGCCAGCTCACCCAGGGGTCTTAACACTGAAGCTTTCTTT. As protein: CASSPRGLNTEAFF.

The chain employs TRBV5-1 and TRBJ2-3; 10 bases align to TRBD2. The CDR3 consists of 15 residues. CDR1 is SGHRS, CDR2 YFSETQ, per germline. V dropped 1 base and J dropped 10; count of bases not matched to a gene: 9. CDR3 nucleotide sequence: TGCGCCAGCAGCTTGACGGGACTAGCGCTATCCGCGCAGTATTTT. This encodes CASSLTGLALSAQYF.

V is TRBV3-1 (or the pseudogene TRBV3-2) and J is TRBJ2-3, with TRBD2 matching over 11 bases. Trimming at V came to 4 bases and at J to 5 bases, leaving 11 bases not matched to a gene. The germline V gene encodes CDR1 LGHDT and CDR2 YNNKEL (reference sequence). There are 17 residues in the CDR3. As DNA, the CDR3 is TGTGCCAGCAGCCGAAGGATAGCGGGAGGGCGGAAAGATACGCAGTATTTT. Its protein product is CASSRRIAGGRKDTQYF.

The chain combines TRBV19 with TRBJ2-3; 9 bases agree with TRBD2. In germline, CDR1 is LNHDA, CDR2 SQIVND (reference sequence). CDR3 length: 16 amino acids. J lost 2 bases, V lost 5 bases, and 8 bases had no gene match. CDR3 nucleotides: TGTGCCAGTAGTGCAGAGACTAGCGGATACACAGATACGCAGTATTTT. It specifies CASSAETSGYTDTQYF.

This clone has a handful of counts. The CDR3 DNA reads TGTGCCAGCAGCCAATACGGCGGCGGGGGATACGAGCAGTACTTC. It specifies CASSQYGGGGYEQYF. V is TRBV14 and J is TRBJ2-7; 7 bases are shared with TRBD2. This CDR3 region has 15 residues. Trimming removed 2 bases from V and 4 bases from J; junction bases left unmatched: 8. Germline-derived CDR1 and CDR2 are SGHDN and FVKESK.

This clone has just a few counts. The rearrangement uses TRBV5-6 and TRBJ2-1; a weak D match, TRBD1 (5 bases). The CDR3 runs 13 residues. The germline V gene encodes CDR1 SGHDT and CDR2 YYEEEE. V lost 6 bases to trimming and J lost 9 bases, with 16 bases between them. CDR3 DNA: TGTGCCAGCAATAGAGGCAGGGCAGGTGAGCAGTTCTTC. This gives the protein CASNRGRAGEQFF.

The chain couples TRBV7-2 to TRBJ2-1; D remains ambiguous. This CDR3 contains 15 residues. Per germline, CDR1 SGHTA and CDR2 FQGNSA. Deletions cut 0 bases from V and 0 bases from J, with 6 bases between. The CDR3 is CASSLAHSSYNEQFF. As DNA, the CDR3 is TGTGCCAGCAGCTTAGCACACAGCTCCTACAATGAGCAGTTCTTC.

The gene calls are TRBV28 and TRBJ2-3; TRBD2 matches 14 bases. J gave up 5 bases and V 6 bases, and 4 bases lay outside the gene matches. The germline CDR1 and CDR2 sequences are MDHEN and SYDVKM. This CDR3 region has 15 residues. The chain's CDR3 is CASRGTSGSIDTQYF. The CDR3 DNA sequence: TGTGCCAGCAGGGGGACTAGCGGGAGTATAGATACGCAGTATTTT.

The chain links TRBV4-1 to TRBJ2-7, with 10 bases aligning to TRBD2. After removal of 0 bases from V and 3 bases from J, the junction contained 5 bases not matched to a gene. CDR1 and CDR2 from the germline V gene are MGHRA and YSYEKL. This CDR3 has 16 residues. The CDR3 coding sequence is TGCGCCAGCAGCCAAGAATTCAGCGGGAGGGGCTACGAGCAGTACTTC. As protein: CASSQEFSGRGYEQYF.

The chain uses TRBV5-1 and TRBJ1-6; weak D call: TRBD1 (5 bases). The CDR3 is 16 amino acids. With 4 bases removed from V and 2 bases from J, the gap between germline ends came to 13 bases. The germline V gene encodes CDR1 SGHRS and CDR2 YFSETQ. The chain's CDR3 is CASSDSPGTYNSPLHF. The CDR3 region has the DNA TGCGCCAGCAGCGATTCCCCAGGGACCTATAATTCACCCCTCCACTTT.

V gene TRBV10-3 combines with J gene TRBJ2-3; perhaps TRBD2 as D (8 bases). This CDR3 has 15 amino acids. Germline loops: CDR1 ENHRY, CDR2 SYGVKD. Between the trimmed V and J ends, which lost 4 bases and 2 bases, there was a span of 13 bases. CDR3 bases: TGTGCCATCAGTGGGACAGGACTAGCCACAGATACGCAGTATTTT. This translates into CAISGTGLATDTQYF.

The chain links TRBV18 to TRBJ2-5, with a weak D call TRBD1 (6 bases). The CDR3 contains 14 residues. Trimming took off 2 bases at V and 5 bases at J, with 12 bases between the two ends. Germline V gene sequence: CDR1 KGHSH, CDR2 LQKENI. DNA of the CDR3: TGTGCCAGCTCACCATCACAGGGTAGGGAGACCCAGTACTTC. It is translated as CASSPSQGRETQYF.

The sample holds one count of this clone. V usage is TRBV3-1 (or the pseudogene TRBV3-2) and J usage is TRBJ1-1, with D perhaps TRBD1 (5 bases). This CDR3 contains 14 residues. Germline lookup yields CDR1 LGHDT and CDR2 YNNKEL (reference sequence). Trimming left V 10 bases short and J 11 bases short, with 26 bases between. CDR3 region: CATSTTGTGLVAFF. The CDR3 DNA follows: TGTGCCACCTCGACTACCGGGACGGGACTCGTGGCTTTCTTT.